This entry lists 9 T cell receptor beta chains sequenced from one sample in a study of control samples from healthy donors and cancer patients. Data came from immunoSEQ multiplex PCR; TCRdb stores just in-frame clones and leaves some out. The sample lists about 140,000 clones; roughly 94% were seen once. The sample taken for sequencing was blood. The receptor set was obtained from a man aged 40-49 years in good health.

This chain joins TRBV25-1 and TRBJ1-1, with 7 positions matching TRBD1. With 6 bases clipped from V and 1 base from J, the junction kept 11 bases outside the gene matches. Per the germline V gene, CDR1 is MGHDK and CDR2 is SYGVNS. The CDR3 length is 16 residues. CDR3 region: CASRVGQLITNTEAFF. CDR3 in DNA: TGTGCCAGCAGGGTGGGACAGCTCATAACGAACACTGAAGCTTTCTTT.

V usage is TRBV7-9 and J usage is TRBJ2-7, with D hard to call. The CDR3 is 15 residues long. V lost 5 bases and J 1 base, leaving 15 bases between the germline ends. Per germline, CDR1 SEHNR and CDR2 FQNEAQ (reference sequence). CDR3 nucleotide sequence: TGTGCCAGCAGCAAAGTATCCGACTTATCCTACGAGCAGTACTTC. Protein product: CASSKVSDLSYEQYF.

The chain is built from TRBV9 and TRBJ1-5, with 7 bases aligning to TRBD1. In germline, CDR1 is SGDLS, CDR2 YYNGEE. Trimming removed 4 bases from V and 5 bases from J; junction bases left unmatched: 6. CDR3 size: 14 residues. CDR3 nucleotides: TGTGCCAGCAGCCCAGGACAGGAGTATCAGCCCCAGCATTTT. This translates into CASSPGQEYQPQHF. Looking up the rest from reference TRBV9 and TRBJ1-5 gives the full variable domain: DSGVTQTPKHLITATGQRVTLRCSPRSGDLSVYWYQQSLDQGLQFLIQYYNGEERAKGNILERFSAQQFPDLHSELNLSSLELGDSALYFCASSPGQEYQPQHFGDGTRLSIL.

The chain employs TRBV6-5 and TRBJ1-2, with a weak D call TRBD1 (6 bases). The V and J ends lost 5 bases and 4 bases respectively, with 14 bases between them. Germline CDR1 and CDR2: MNHEY and SVGAGI. The CDR3 loop spans 14 amino acids. The CDR3 loop is CASSQTGSGYGYTF. The CDR3 DNA follows: TGTGCCAGCAGTCAGACAGGCTCTGGCTATGGCTACACCTTC.

The genes are TRBV2 and TRBJ1-1, with D unclear. CDR3 length equals 13 residues. Germline V gives CDR1 SNHLY, CDR2 FYNNEI. Trimming stripped 7 bases from V and 1 base from J, with 10 bases between. CDR3 nucleotide sequence: TGTGCCAGCACTTCGGAGGGGAACACTGAAGCTTTCTTT. Translation: CASTSEGNTEAFF.

V and J are TRBV12-5 and TRBJ2-5, with 8 bases matching TRBD1. The CDR3 loop spans 14 amino acids. The V gene end was trimmed by 5 bases and the J gene end by 2 bases; junction bases not matched to a gene: 4. Looked up from germline, CDR1 is LGHNT and CDR2 is FRNRAP. CDR3 sequence reads: CASGDRGLQETQYF. CDR3 coding DNA: TGTGCTAGTGGTGACAGGGGCCTTCAAGAGACCCAGTACTTC. The full variable domain, with the rest looked up from reference TRBV12-5 and TRBJ2-5, is DARVTQTPRHKVTEMGQEVTMRCQPILGHNTVFWYRQTMMQGLELLAYFRNRAPLDDSGMPKDRFSAEMPDATLATLKIQPSEPRDSAVYFCASGDRGLQETQYFGPGTRLLVL.

The J gene is TRBJ2-4, the V gene TRBV12-5; 8 nucleotides align to TRBD1. This CDR3 spans 14 amino acids. The V gene's germline CDR1 is LGHNT and CDR2 FRNRAP. J was trimmed by 5 bases and V by 6 bases; bases with no gene match: 6. The CDR3 DNA reads TGTGCTAGTGGGAGGGGGACAGGAGAAAACATTCAGTACTTC. Its translation is CASGRGTGENIQYF.

This clone was seen once. The V gene is TRBV6-2 or TRBV6-3, the J gene TRBJ2-6, with D uncertain. Trimming cost V 6 bases and J 3 bases, with 15 bases left between them. The length of the CDR3 is 16 residues. The germline gives CDR1 MNHEY, CDR2 SVGEGT. CDR3 sequence reads: CASSSGLLLGANVLTF. The CDR3 nucleotides are TGTGCCAGCAGCTCTGGGTTGTTGCTTGGGGCCAACGTCCTGACTTTC.

CDR3 bases: TGTGCCAGCAGCCAGGGACAGGGCTATGGCTACACCTTC. This gives the protein CASSQGQGYGYTF. V and J are TRBV7-6 and TRBJ1-2; 9 bases map to TRBD1. CDR1 and CDR2 (germline): SGHVS, FNYEAQ. The V gene end was trimmed by 5 bases and the J gene end by 4 bases; junction bases not matched to a gene: 2. This CDR3 spans 13 amino acids.